Given below is one T cell receptor beta chain in context. Its antigen is as yet unknown. One end of the junction is discordant with germline, which a read error may explain. The data were obtained in a study of breast tumors, draining lymph nodes, adjacent tissues. Each CDR3 protein is one row after TCRdb ran MiXCR on the multiplex PCR reads. The sample shows approximately 150,000 distinct CDR3 sequences, around a third of them seen only once. The CDR3 totals 16 residues. Germline CDR1 and CDR2: SGDLS and YYNGEE. The lymph nodes were axillary draining lymph nodes from breast cancer patients. Notes on the study in general: Luminal-like breast cancer showed significantly higher tumor–nontumor repertoire similarity than basal-like. Tumor TCR diversity was below lymph nodes but above nontumor tissue.

The TCR was taken from a female donor with breast cancer. Some clones in this sample may be carry-over from other donors' samples. The specimen was axillary lymph node tissue. The chain carries TRBV9 and TRBJ1-4; the D is unclear. The CDR3 bases are TGCGCCAGCAGCGTAAGGTCAGGACTGATCAATGAAAAACTGTTTTTT. Translation: CASSVRSGLINEKLFF.